The clone carrying this T cell receptor (beta chain) was observed a few times. Its antigen remains unknown. The data were obtained in a study of shared clonotypes between healthy human individuals. General study findings and limits: Donor clonotype sharing was expected to depend on sequencing depth. Blood was the sole source, and tissue repertoires probably differ.

Free of recent acute infections or vaccinations, the donors were healthy HIV-negative adults. The CDR3 is 16 residues long. Data came from immunoSEQ multiplex PCR; TCRdb stores just in-frame clones and leaves some out. Of roughly 490,000 clones listed, roughly 85% are singletons. Sequencing was done on a sample of PBMCs. This chain connects TRBV21-1 to TRBJ1-1; the listed D gene, TRBD1, was not tested against the DNA. TRBV21-1 is classified as a pseudogene. The sequence was obtained from a woman in her forties in good health. Some clones in this sample may be carry-over from other donors' samples. The CDR3 DNA sequence: TGTGCCAGCAGCAGCCTAGACAGGGGGTGGAACACTGAAGCTTTCTTT. Translated: CASSSLDRGWNTEAFF.